The clone carrying this T cell receptor (beta chain) showed up just once. Its target is not known. The data belong to a study of early stage breast cancer tumors. On the study more broadly: About 70% of the 16 invasive tumors were ER+, PR+ and HER2-. Each sample averaged approximately 9.9-fold read coverage.

This CDR3 spans 16 amino acids. The V end was cut by 6 bases, the J end by 0 bases, with 14 bases between. Per the germline V gene, CDR1 is MNHNY and CDR2 is SVGAGI (reference sequence). Findings and caveats of the study: Bulk DNA sequencing of unsorted cells missed chain pairing and markers. Blood repertoires resembled normal breast more than tumor.

Some clones are missing from TCRdb's copy, which holds only in-frame ones; the method was immunoSEQ multiplex PCR. The sample contains about 48,000 clones, 75% to 85% of which appear only once. The clonotype was recovered from a person between 50 and 60 years old with breast cancer. The specimen sequenced was blood. The rearrangement uses TRBV6-6 and TRBJ2-2; no definite D call. The CDR3 protein is CASRQAGFANTGELFF. The CDR3 DNA reads TGTGCCAGCAGGCAGGCCGGATTCGCGAACACCGGGGAGCTGTTTTTT.